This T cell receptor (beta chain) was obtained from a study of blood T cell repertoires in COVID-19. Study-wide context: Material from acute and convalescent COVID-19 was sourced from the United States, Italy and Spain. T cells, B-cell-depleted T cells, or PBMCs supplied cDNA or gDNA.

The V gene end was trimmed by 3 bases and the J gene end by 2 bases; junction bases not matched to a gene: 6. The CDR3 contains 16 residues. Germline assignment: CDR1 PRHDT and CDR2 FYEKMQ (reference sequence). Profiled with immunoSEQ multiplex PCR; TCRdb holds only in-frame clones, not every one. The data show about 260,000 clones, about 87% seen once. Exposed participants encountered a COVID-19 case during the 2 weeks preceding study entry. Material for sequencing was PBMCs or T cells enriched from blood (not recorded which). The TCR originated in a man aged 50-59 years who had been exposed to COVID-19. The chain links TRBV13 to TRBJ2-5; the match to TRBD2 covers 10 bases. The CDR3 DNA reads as TGTGCCAGCAGCTTGGGTAGCGGGGGGTTACAAGAGACCCAGTACTTC. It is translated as CASSLGSGGLQETQYF. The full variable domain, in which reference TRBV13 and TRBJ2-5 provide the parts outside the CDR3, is AAGVIQSPRHLIKEKRETATLKCYPIPRHDTVYWYQQGPGQDPQFLISFYEKMQSDKGSIPDRFSAQQFSDYHSELNMSSLELGDSALYFCASSLGSGGLQETQYFGPGTRLLVL.